Listed below are T cell receptor beta chains from one sample, sequenced in a study of blood T cell repertoires in COVID-19. The data were produced by immunoSEQ multiplex PCR, yet TCRdb's version contains in-frame clones alone and is incomplete. There are 240,000 or so clones in the sample; around 88% occur only once, and 2.5% to 3.5% lies in the top ten. Sequencing was carried out using PBMCs or T cells enriched from blood (not recorded which). The receptors stem from a woman in her thirties or forties with acute COVID-19. The CDR3 runs from the conserved cysteine through the conserved F or W. The D gene is left open where the match is weak. Expanded clones get a size class; other rows say once, few or many, or leave the size out.

-	TRBV12-3/TRBV12-4	TRBD1	TRBJ1-3	CASRTGAGNTIYF	TGTGCCAGCAGAACAGGGGCTGGAAACACCATATATTTT
-	TRBV10-3	TRBD1	TRBJ1-5	CAISEGTGDNQPQHF	TGTGCCATCAGTGAAGGGACAGGGGACAATCAGCCCCAGCATTTT
-	TRBV5-8	TRBD2	TRBJ2-1	CASSLATGGYNEQFF	TGTGCCAGCAGCCTAGCGACGGGGGGCTACAATGAGCAGTTCTTC
-	TRBV11-2	TRBD1	TRBJ1-3	CASSHIQGASGNTIYF	TGTGCCAGCAGCCACATCCAGGGGGCCTCTGGAAACACCATATATTTT
-	TRBV30	-	TRBJ2-6	CAWSVGGHGANVLTF	TGTGCCTGGAGTGTGGGGGGGCATGGGGCCAACGTCCTGACTTTC
-	TRBV25-1	-	TRBJ1-2	CASSEYPRGARTGYTF	TGTGCCAGCAGTGAATATCCCCGGGGGGCCCGAACTGGCTACACCTTC
-	TRBV30	-	TRBJ1-4	CAWSSRVGEKLFF	TGTGCCTGGAGTTCCAGGGTAGGCGAAAAACTGTTTTTT
-	TRBV7-2	TRBD2	TRBJ2-1	CASSPSLAGGLEGEQFF	TGTGCCAGCAGCCCTTCACTAGCGGGAGGGTTAGAGGGCGAGCAGTTCTTC
-	TRBV9	-	TRBJ2-2	CASSVKGVGAGELFF	TGTGCCAGCAGCGTTAAGGGGGTAGGGGCCGGGGAGCTGTTTTTT
-	TRBV7-9	TRBD2	TRBJ2-1	CASSPLSGGAYNEQFF	TGTGCCAGCAGCCCTCTGTCGGGAGGCGCCTACAATGAGCAGTTCTTC
-	TRBV10-3	TRBD2	TRBJ2-2	CAISESIVLAGTNTGELFF	TGTGCCATCAGTGAGTCGATTGTTTTAGCGGGAACGAACACCGGGGAGCTGTTTTTT
-	TRBV30	TRBD2	TRBJ2-1	CACSGRAPNEQFF	TGTGCCTGCAGCGGGAGGGCCCCGAATGAGCAGTTCTTC
-	TRBV9	TRBD1	TRBJ1-6	CASSGQGNSPLHF	TGTGCCAGCAGCGGACAGGGAAATTCACCCCTCCACTTT
-	TRBV7-8	TRBD1	TRBJ1-1	CASSLMDRGLPEAFF	TGTGCCAGCAGCTTAATGGACAGGGGGCTCCCTGAAGCTTTCTTT
-	TRBV5-1	-	TRBJ1-6	CASSLQGQVNSPLHF	TGCGCCAGCAGCCTGCAGGGGCAAGTAAATTCACCCCTCCACTTT
few	TRBV7-9	TRBD1	TRBJ2-7	CASSVQGLGDEQYF	TGTGCCAGCAGCGTACAGGGGTTAGGCGACGAGCAGTACTTC
-	TRBV6-2/TRBV6-3	TRBD2	TRBJ2-1	CASSPEVLAGGGNEQFF	TGTGCCAGCAGCCCCGAGGTCCTAGCGGGAGGCGGCAATGAGCAGTTCTTC
few	TRBV19	-	TRBJ2-2	CASILVLARNTGELFF	TGTGCCAGTATCTTGGTCCTAGCGAGAAACACCGGGGAGCTGTTTTTT
-	TRBV7-8	-	TRBJ1-2	CASSLVQGVYGYTF	TGTGCCAGCAGCTTAGTACAGGGCGTTTATGGCTACACCTTC
-	TRBV6-5	-	TRBJ2-3	CASSYSTPGDTQYF	TGTGCCAGCAGTTACTCGACTCCCGGTGATACGCAGTATTTT
-	TRBV25-1	TRBD1	TRBJ1-1	CASSEQGVYAEAFF	TGTGCCAGCAGTGAACAGGGGGTTTATGCTGAAGCTTTCTTT
-	TRBV7-9	-	TRBJ2-6	CASSRQNPSGANVLTF	TGTGCCAGCAGTCGACAGAACCCCTCTGGGGCCAACGTCCTGACTTTC
-	TRBV7-9	-	TRBJ1-1	CASSPLAGSNTEAFF	TGTGCCAGCAGCCCTCTCGCAGGATCCAACACTGAAGCTTTCTTT